This T cell receptor beta chain was profiled in a study of OX40 agonist ivuxolimab in advanced cancers. Study information: Ivuxolimab, which patients received intravenously every 2 weeks, was dosed at 0.01 to 10 mg/kg. Dose-escalation patients suffered from hepatocellular carcinoma, melanoma, renal cell or head and neck cancer. At 65% to 90% male, the cohort had a mean age of approximately 60 years, ranging from about 23 to 79.

As concerns this clone: Its specificity is unknown.

Germline V lookup: CDR1 MNHEY, CDR2 SMNVEV (reference sequence). Trimming removed 2 bases from V and 3 bases from J; junction bases left unmatched: 4. The CDR3 has 14 amino acids. Whole-study findings and limits: In the expanded peripheral T cells, antigen specificity was never determined.

Using immunoSEQ multiplex PCR, the repertoire was profiled, and TCRdb retains in-frame clones only, with some absent. The table includes 65,000 or so clones, around 93% detected once. The J gene is TRBJ2-7, the V gene TRBV27; TRBD2 matches 7 bases. The sequencing here drew on CD4+ or CD8+ T cells sorted from blood, taken in a trial of the OX40 agonist ivuxolimab. The source of this sequence is an adult with an advanced solid tumor such as melanoma, head and neck, liver or kidney cancer. CDR3 sequence (DNA): TGTGCCAGCAGTTTAGTGGGGGGGGACTACGAGCAGTACTTC. Translated: CASSLVGGDYEQYF.